A single sample is the source of the 9 T cell receptor beta chains below, sequenced in a study of T cells after yellow fever vaccination. TCRdb independently ran MiXCR on the 5' RACE reads; one entry per CDR3 protein. The sample carries about 350,000 distinct CDR3 sequences, under 15% recorded once. The sequencing used CD4+ T cells sorted from PBMCs, collected 15 days after the yellow fever booster vaccination. Source of these receptors: a man younger than 30 who received the YFV17D yellow fever vaccine.

This clonotype appeared a few times. This chain uses TRBV7-9 with TRBJ1-1; D not resolved. Germline V gene data show CDR1 as SEHNR and CDR2 as FQNEAQ (reference sequence). The CDR3 extends over 14 amino acids. V lost 5 bases, J lost 0 bases, and 10 bases lay in between. The CDR3 loop reads CASSHLTVNTEAFF. CDR3 in DNA: TGTGCCAGCAGCCATCTGACGGTGAACACTGAAGCTTTCTTT. Looking up the rest from reference TRBV7-9 and TRBJ1-1 gives the full variable domain: DTGVSQNPRHKITKRGQNVTFRCDPISEHNRLYWYRQTLGQGPEFLTYFQNEAQLEKSRLLSDRFSAERPKGSFSTLEIQRTEQGDSAMYLCASSHLTVNTEAFFGQGTRLTVV.

The J gene is TRBJ1-2, the V gene TRBV5-4; 8 nucleotides agree with TRBD1. V dropped 3 bases and J dropped 5; count of bases not matched to a gene: 9. The CDR3 covers 15 residues. CDR1 is SGHNT, CDR2 YYREEE, per germline (reference sequence). CDR3 region: CASSWTLTGEYGYTF. Here the CDR3 DNA reads TGTGCCAGCAGCTGGACCCTGACAGGGGAATATGGCTACACCTTC.

The table lists this clonotype with many counts. This chain links TRBV19 with TRBJ2-7, with 7 bases fitting TRBD1. The J segment lost 0 bases and the V segment lost 5 bases, leaving 7 bases of the junction unmatched. The CDR3 has 15 amino acids. The germline CDR1 and CDR2 sequences are LNHDA and SQIVND (reference sequence). CDR3 amino acids: CASSWGTDSSYEQYF. CDR3 sequence (DNA): TGTGCCAGTAGTTGGGGGACAGATAGCTCCTACGAGCAGTACTTC.

This clonotype was found a few times. The gene calls are TRBV7-6 and TRBJ2-3; TRBD2 matches at 11 bases. V shed 4 bases, J shed 0 bases, and the junction held 3 bases outside the gene matches. The germline CDR1 and CDR2 sequences are SGHVS and FNYEAQ. CDR3 length: 16 amino acids. This CDR3 is CASSSGLADSTDTQYF. The CDR3 DNA sequence: TGTGCCAGCAGCTCGGGACTAGCGGATAGCACAGATACGCAGTATTTT.

This clonotype was detected a few times. The V call is TRBV20-1, the J call TRBJ2-5; 9 bases fit TRBD2. CDR1 and CDR2 from the germline V gene are DFQATT and SNEGSKA (reference sequence). V lost 2 bases, J lost 0 bases, and 10 bases stayed unmatched. This CDR3 has 17 amino acids. CDR3 nucleotides: TGCAGTGCTAGACCAAGCGGGGGGACCTTGTACCAAGAGACCCAGTACTTC. This codes for CSARPSGGTLYQETQYF.

CDR3 DNA sequence: TGTGCCAGCATCTTACAGGTGGGGACTCTGGGGACTGAAGCTTTCTTT. Amino acids: CASILQVGTLGTEAFF. The chain carries TRBV6-5 and TRBJ1-1; a possible D gene is TRBD1 (5 bases). V lost 7 bases, J lost 5 bases, and 23 bases lay in between. Germline V gene sequence: CDR1 MNHEY, CDR2 SVGAGI. The CDR3 consists of 16 residues.

The genes are TRBV28 and TRBJ2-5, with 7 bases identical to TRBD1. Trimming removed 11 bases from V and 4 bases from J; junction bases left unmatched: 10. CDR3 length: 13 residues. Germline-derived CDR1 and CDR2 are MDHEN and SYDVKM. The CDR3 bases are TGTGCCGGCGGCAGGGGGTCCGTAGAGACCCAGTACTTC. Translation: CAGGRGSVETQYF.

This clonotype was detected ten times or more. This rearrangement joins TRBV4-3 to TRBJ2-2; 10 bases match TRBD2. The length of the CDR3 is 17 residues. Trimming removed 4 bases from V and 6 bases from J; junction bases left unmatched: 11. Germline CDR1 LGHNA, CDR2 YSLEER. The CDR3 DNA sequence: TGCGCCAGCAGCCCCGGGTGGTCTAGCGGGGGATCCGGGGAGCTGTTTTTT. Translating it yields CASSPGWSSGGSGELFF.

CDR3 in DNA: TGTGCCAGCAGCCAAGATGTCGGTAGCGGAACCTACAATGAGCAGTTCTTC. This sequence encodes CASSQDVGSGTYNEQFF. This chain connects TRBV4-2 to TRBJ2-1, with D possibly matching TRBD2 (6 bases). Trimming stripped 0 bases from V and 2 bases from J, with 14 bases between. The CDR3 has 17 amino acids. Germline assignment: CDR1 LGHNA and CDR2 YNFKEQ.